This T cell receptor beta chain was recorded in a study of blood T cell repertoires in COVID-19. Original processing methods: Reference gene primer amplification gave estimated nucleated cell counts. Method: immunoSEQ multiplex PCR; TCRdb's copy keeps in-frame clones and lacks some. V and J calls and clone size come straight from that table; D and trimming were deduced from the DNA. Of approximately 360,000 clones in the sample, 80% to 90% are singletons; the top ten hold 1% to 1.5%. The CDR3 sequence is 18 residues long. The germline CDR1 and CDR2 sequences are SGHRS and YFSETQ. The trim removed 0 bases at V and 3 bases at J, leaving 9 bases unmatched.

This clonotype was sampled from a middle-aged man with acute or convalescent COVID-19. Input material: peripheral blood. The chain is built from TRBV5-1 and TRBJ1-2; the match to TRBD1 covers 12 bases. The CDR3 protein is CASSLGDRGRGFDYGYTF. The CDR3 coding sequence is TGCGCCAGCAGCTTGGGGGACAGGGGGCGCGGGTTTGACTATGGCTACACCTTC.